A single sample is the source of the 11 T cell receptor beta chains below, sequenced in a study of cytomegalovirus exposure and HLA in healthy donors. The PCR used 60 Vbeta and 13 Jbeta primers. Libraries were prepared by immunoSEQ multiplex PCR; TCRdb keeps only in-frame clonotypes and omits some of them. This table holds 150,000 to 200,000 clones, about 70% found once. Sequenced material: PBMCs. These receptors were obtained from a male donor in good health and CMV-seronegative.

The chain is built from TRBV19 and TRBJ2-5, with D tentatively TRBD2 (6 bases). Germline V gene lookup returns CDR1 LNHDA and CDR2 SQIVND (reference sequence). Trimming took off 5 bases at V and 3 bases at J, with 16 bases between the two ends. The CDR3 loop spans 15 amino acids. This chain's CDR3 is CASSPAGPYEETQYF. DNA of the CDR3: TGTGCCAGTAGTCCCGCGGGACCCTACGAAGAGACCCAGTACTTC.

CDR3 DNA: TGTGCCAGCAGTTTTCCGACAGTAGTCAGATACAATGAGCAGTTCTTC. Protein: CASSFPTVVRYNEQFF. V and J are TRBV5-6 and TRBJ2-1; TRBD1 might be the D (5 bases). The V end was cut by 5 bases, the J end by 4 bases, with 19 bases between. The germline gives CDR1 SGHDT, CDR2 YYEEEE. The CDR3 is made up of 16 amino acids.

The V and J genes are TRBV2 and TRBJ1-1; 7 nucleotides agree with TRBD1. The CDR3 contains 13 residues. CDR1 is SNHLY and CDR2 is FYNNEI in the germline V gene. V trimming: 6 bases; J trimming: 11 bases; junction bases outside the gene matches: 12. This CDR3 reads CASRPTGWEDAFF. The CDR3 coding sequence is TGTGCCAGCAGGCCGACAGGGTGGGAGGATGCTTTCTTT. The full variable domain, with the rest looked up from reference TRBV2 and TRBJ1-1, is EPEVTQTPSHQVTQMGQEVILRCVPISNHLYFYWYRQILGQKVEFLVSFYNNEISEKSEIFDDQFSVERPDGSNFTLKIRSTKLEDSAMYFCASRPTGWEDAFFGQGTRLTVV.

V gene TRBV7-8 combines with J gene TRBJ1-3, with D maybe TRBD1 (5 bases). There are 13 residues in the CDR3. Germline CDR1 is SGHVS and CDR2 is FQNEAQ. Deletions cut 3 bases from V and 6 bases from J, with 9 bases between. Here the CDR3 DNA reads TGTGCCAGCAGCTTTCGGGGGTCAAACACCATATATTTT. This encodes CASSFRGSNTIYF.

This clone appeared a few times. The rearrangement joins TRBV19 to TRBJ1-3; TRBD1 matches at 8 bases. Germline-derived CDR1 and CDR2 are LNHDA and SQIVND (reference sequence). This CDR3 region has 15 residues. The J segment lost 4 bases and the V segment lost 3 bases, leaving 5 bases of the junction unmatched. The CDR3 here is CASSIAGTGGNTIYF. CDR3 sequence (DNA): TGTGCCAGTAGTATCGCCGGGACAGGAGGAAACACCATATATTTT. The whole variable domain, remainder taken from reference TRBV19 and TRBJ1-3, is DGGITQSPKYLFRKEGQNVTLSCEQNLNHDAMYWYRQDPGQGLRLIYYSQIVNDFQKGDIAEGYSVSREKKESFPLTVTSAQKNPTAFYLCASSIAGTGGNTIYFGEGSWLTVV.

The chain is built from TRBV19 and TRBJ1-1; D gene unclear. Germline CDR1 LNHDA, CDR2 SQIVND (reference sequence). The CDR3 consists of 15 residues. The ends were cut back, 6 bases at V and 5 bases at J, with 19 bases in the middle. The CDR3 coding sequence is TGTGCCAGTAGGGAGGGAGGGAGTGTGGTGACTGAAGCTTTCTTT. Its translation is CASREGGSVVTEAFF.

This clone has more than one count but fewer than ten. This rearrangement joins TRBV30 to TRBJ2-2; 9 bases map to TRBD1. J was trimmed by 1 base and V by 5 bases; bases with no gene match: 5. From germline, CDR1 is GTSNPN and CDR2 SVGIG (reference sequence). The CDR3 runs 15 residues. Written as DNA, the CDR3 is TGTGCCTGGTGGGGGGGACAGGGGAACACCGGGGAGCTGTTTTTT. It yields the protein CAWWGGQGNTGELFF.

This chain links TRBV21-1 with TRBJ2-7; TRBD1 reflects the table's D call only, with no check against the DNA. TRBV21-1 is a pseudogene locus. The CDR3 sequence is 16 residues long. Here the CDR3 reads CASSKDGSDNSYEQYF. In DNA form, the CDR3 reads TGTGCCAGCAGCAAAGACGGGTCGGACAACTCCTACGAGCAGTACTTC.

The gene calls are TRBV18 and TRBJ1-4, with TRBD1 matching over 7 bases. The CDR3 runs 16 residues. J lost 8 bases, V lost 1 base, and 10 bases had no gene match. Germline CDR1 KGHSH, CDR2 LQKENI. CDR3 DNA sequence: TGTGCCAGCTCACCACGATGGACAGGTCGGGGGGAAAAACTGTTTTTT. As protein: CASSPRWTGRGEKLFF.

This clone turned up a few times. The chain joins TRBV7-8 to TRBJ2-4, with 13 nucleotides matching TRBD2. From germline, CDR1 is SGHVS and CDR2 FQNEAQ. V shed 4 bases and J 0 bases; nucleotides not matched to a gene: 9. This CDR3 is built from 19 residues. The CDR3 loop reads CASSSSLAGGPIAKNIQYF. In nucleotides, the CDR3 is TGTGCCAGCAGCTCTTCACTAGCGGGAGGGCCTATAGCCAAAAACATTCAGTACTTC.

In this sample, this clone turned up once. The gene calls are TRBV20-1 and TRBJ1-1; D is perhaps TRBD1 (5 bases). CDR1 DFQATT and CDR2 SNEGSKA come from the germline V gene (reference sequence). The CDR3 is 10 amino acids. Here the CDR3 DNA reads TGCATCCTACCGGGACGGGAGGCTTTCTTT. Translated: CILPGREAFF.